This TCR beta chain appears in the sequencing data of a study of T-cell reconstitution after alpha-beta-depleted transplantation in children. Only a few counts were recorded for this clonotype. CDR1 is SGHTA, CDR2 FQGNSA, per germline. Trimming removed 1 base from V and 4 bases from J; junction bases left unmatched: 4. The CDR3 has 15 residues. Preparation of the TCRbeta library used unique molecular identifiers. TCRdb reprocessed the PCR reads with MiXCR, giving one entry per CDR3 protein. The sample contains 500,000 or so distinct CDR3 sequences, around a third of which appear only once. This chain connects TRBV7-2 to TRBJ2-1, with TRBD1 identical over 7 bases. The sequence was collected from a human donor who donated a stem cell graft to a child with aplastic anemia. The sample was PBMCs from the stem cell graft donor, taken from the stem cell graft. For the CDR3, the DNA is TGTGCCAGCAGCTTAGGGGGACAGACGTACAATGAGCAGTTCTTC. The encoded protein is CASSLGGQTYNEQFF.